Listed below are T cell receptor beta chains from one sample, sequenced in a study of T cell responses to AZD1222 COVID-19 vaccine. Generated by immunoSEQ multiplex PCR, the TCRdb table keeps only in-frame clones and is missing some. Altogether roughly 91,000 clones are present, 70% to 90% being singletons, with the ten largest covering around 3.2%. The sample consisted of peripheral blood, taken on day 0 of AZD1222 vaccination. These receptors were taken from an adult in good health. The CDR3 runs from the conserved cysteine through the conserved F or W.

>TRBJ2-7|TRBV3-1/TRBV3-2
CASSAQGYEQYF
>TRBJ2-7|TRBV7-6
CASSSPGGLWGSSYEQYF
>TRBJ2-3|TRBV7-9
CASSLVDGTDTQYF
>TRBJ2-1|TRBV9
CASSVALDGSYNEQFF
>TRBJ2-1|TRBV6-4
CASSDSGGSFGEQFF
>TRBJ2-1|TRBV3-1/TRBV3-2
CASSQDVDMAGGEQFF
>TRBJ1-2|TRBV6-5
CASSYGTGVSTF
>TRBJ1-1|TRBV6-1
CASSENESLGEAFF
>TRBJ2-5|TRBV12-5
CASGPKETQYF
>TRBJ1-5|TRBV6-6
CASSYGGAEGQPQHF
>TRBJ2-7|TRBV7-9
CASSAIFSYEQYF
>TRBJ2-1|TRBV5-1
CASSLVLAEQFF
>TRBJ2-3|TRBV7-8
CASSLASGAIGDTQYF
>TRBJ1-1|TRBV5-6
CASSYGQTAFF
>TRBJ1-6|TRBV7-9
CASSDFGVESPLHF
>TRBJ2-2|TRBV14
CASSPTGGVLGELFF
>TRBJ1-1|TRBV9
CASSGPTGTTNTEAFF
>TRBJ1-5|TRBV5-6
CASSLGGGQPQHF
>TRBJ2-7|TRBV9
CASSPDGIYEQYF
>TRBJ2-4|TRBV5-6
CASSLGGTTQYF
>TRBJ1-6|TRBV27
CASNFRGPSPLHF
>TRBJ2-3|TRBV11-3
CASSPILADPRGDTQYF